Shown below are 16 T cell receptor beta chains from a single sample sequenced in a study of identical twins (dated by TCRdb to the mid-2010s). The protocol used for the library was 5' RACE. For sequencing, an Illumina HiSeq 2000 was employed. The public reads were quality trimmed at Q25 with fastp and then assembled into clones with MiXCR by TCRdb, keeping productive beta chains. Rows are combined by CDR3 protein, so each entry shows the most common genes and DNA. The sample data list around 490,000 distinct CDR3 sequences, and around 24% of these were observed just once. In total, the top ten clones hold around 0.5% of the sample. These same data were also listed under a study on yellow fever vaccine responses in identical twins.

Sequenced input: CD4+ T cells sorted from blood. These receptors were collected from a woman aged 18-29 years in good health.

The sample holds many counts of this clonotype. The chain has TRBV12-3 or TRBV12-4 and TRBJ2-5, with TRBD1 identical over 8 bases. V lost 3 bases, J lost 2 bases, and 5 bases stayed unmatched. There are 15 residues in the CDR3. The CDR3 region has the DNA TGTGCCAGCAGTTTTGACAGGGGTCAACAAGAGACCCAGTACTTC. This translates into CASSFDRGQQETQYF.

V gene TRBV7-3 combines with J gene TRBJ2-2, with 7 bases identical to TRBD1. CDR3 length equals 17 residues. In germline, CDR1 is SGHTA, CDR2 FQGTGA. V was pared by 3 bases and J by 2 bases, with 9 bases of the junction left unmatched. CDR3 protein: CASSLSPGTVNTGELFF. The DNA for the CDR3 is TGTGCCAGCAGCTTGAGCCCCGGGACAGTTAACACCGGGGAGCTGTTTTTT.

This clonotype appeared a single time. The gene calls are TRBV15 and TRBJ2-5, with 11 bases lining up with TRBD2. Germline CDR1 reads LNHNV; CDR2 reads YYDKDF (reference sequence). This CDR3 is built from 16 residues. The V and J ends lost 0 bases and 5 bases, in that order; junction bases with no gene match: 5. CDR3 loop: CATSRERASGGETQYF. CDR3 nucleotides: TGTGCCACCAGCAGAGAAAGGGCTAGCGGGGGGGAGACCCAGTACTTC.

There are a few counts of this clonotype. This chain links TRBV7-8 with TRBJ1-2; perhaps TRBD1 as D (5 bases). CDR3 size: 16 residues. Germline-derived CDR1 and CDR2 are SGHVS and FQNEAQ. The V gene lost 5 bases and the J gene lost 1 base, with 17 bases spanning the gap. The CDR3 region is CASSPGAAVINYGYTF. DNA of the CDR3: TGTGCCAGCAGCCCCGGGGCGGCAGTGATTAACTATGGCTACACCTTC.

This clonotype was picked up one time. This chain uses TRBV20-1 with TRBJ2-1; the match to TRBD1 covers 10 bases. V dropped 6 bases and J dropped 7; count of bases not matched to a gene: 6. This CDR3 has 13 residues. The germline V gene encodes CDR1 DFQATT and CDR2 SNEGSKA (reference sequence). The CDR3 sequence is CSAHDRGPNEQFF. The CDR3 nucleotides read TGCAGTGCCCACGACAGGGGGCCGAATGAGCAGTTCTTC.

This clonotype was seen a handful of times. The chain joins TRBV12-3 or TRBV12-4 to TRBJ2-7, with 8 nucleotides matching TRBD2. This CDR3 has 14 residues. The ends lost 3 bases at V and 5 bases at J; junction bases unmatched: 6. Here the CDR3 DNA reads TGTGCCAGCAGTTTTTGGCTAGCGGGTGACGAGCAGTACTTC. This encodes CASSFWLAGDEQYF.

This chain uses TRBV10-3 with TRBJ1-4; a weak D match, TRBD1 (6 bases). CDR1 and CDR2 from the germline V gene are ENHRY and SYGVKD. The ends were cut back, 6 bases at V and 5 bases at J, with 16 bases in the middle. The CDR3 is 15 residues long. The CDR3 DNA is TGTGCCATCAGCAAACGACAGGACCCAAATGAAAAACTGTTTTTT. Translating gives CAISKRQDPNEKLFF.

For the CDR3, the DNA is TGTGCCAGCAGCGCGGACCCCTTGGAGCAGTACTTC. This gives the protein CASSADPLEQYF. This chain connects TRBV12-3 or TRBV12-4 to TRBJ2-7; D is unclear. This CDR3 region has 12 residues. V was pared by 6 bases and J by 7 bases, with 13 bases between.

The gene calls are TRBV18 and TRBJ2-5; TRBD2 matches at 7 bases. V trimming: 5 bases; J trimming: 6 bases; junction bases outside the gene matches: 12. There are 15 residues in the CDR3. Germline CDR1 is KGHSH and CDR2 is LQKENI. In DNA, the CDR3 is TGTGCCAGCTCAATCGGGACTGGCGGGGGAAAGACCCAGTACTTC. It is translated as CASSIGTGGGKTQYF.

This clonotype was seen a few times. The chain has TRBV28 and TRBJ2-2; TRBD2 might be the D (6 bases). V gave up 5 bases and J gave up 4 bases, with 20 bases separating them. In germline, CDR1 is MDHEN, CDR2 SYDVKM. There are 17 residues in the CDR3. The CDR3 sequence is CASSPLGLGGVTGELFF. CDR3 DNA sequence: TGTGCCAGCAGTCCACTCGGGTTAGGAGGGGTCACCGGGGAGCTGTTTTTT.

V usage is TRBV11-3 and J usage is TRBJ2-1, with a possible D match to TRBD2 (6 bases). CDR3 size: 15 residues. V dropped 1 base and J dropped 8 bases, with 15 bases sitting between them. Germline assignment: CDR1 SGHNT and CDR2 YENEEA. The CDR3 loop is CASSLVYGSGDEQFF. In DNA form, the CDR3 reads TGTGCCAGCAGCTTAGTGTACGGGAGTGGGGATGAGCAGTTCTTC.

This clonotype was counted a few times. The chain has TRBV28 and TRBJ2-7, with D perhaps matching TRBD2 (6 bases). The length of the CDR3 is 13 residues. The V gene lost 3 bases and the J gene lost 7 bases, with 13 bases spanning the gap. The V gene's germline CDR1 is MDHEN and CDR2 SYDVKM. CDR3 bases: TGTGCCAGCAGTTTGGTTAGGGCGGGGGAGCAGTACTTC. Amino acids: CASSLVRAGEQYF.

The chain uses TRBV2 and TRBJ2-6; 9 positions match TRBD1. V shed 2 bases and J 2 bases; nucleotides not matched to a gene: 7. This CDR3 has 18 residues. Germline V lookup: CDR1 SNHLY, CDR2 FYNNEI. The CDR3 sequence: CASSERGQGSAGANVLTF. The CDR3 DNA is TGTGCCAGCAGTGAAAGGGGACAGGGTTCGGCTGGGGCCAACGTCCTGACTTTC.

In its sample, this clonotype was seen many times. V is TRBV27 and J is TRBJ1-2; D perhaps matches TRBD1 (5 bases). This CDR3 is built from 14 residues. CDR1 is MNHEY, CDR2 SMNVEV, per germline (reference sequence). V was clipped by 3 bases and J by 4 bases, with 12 bases between them. The CDR3 DNA reads TGTGCCAGCAGTTTGGCCCAGGGTTTCTATGGCTACACCTTC. Its protein product is CASSLAQGFYGYTF.

The J gene is TRBJ1-5, the V gene TRBV20-1, with 7 nucleotides matching TRBD1. This CDR3 comprises 16 residues. CDR1 and CDR2 from the germline V gene are DFQATT and SNEGSKA (reference sequence). V shed 3 bases and J 0 bases; nucleotides not matched to a gene: 8. The CDR3 loop is CSASISGQISNQPQHF. CDR3 DNA sequence: TGCAGTGCTAGCATTTCGGGACAGATTAGCAATCAGCCCCAGCATTTT.

The chain employs TRBV14 and TRBJ1-2, with D perhaps TRBD1 (6 bases). V gave up 3 bases and J gave up 4 bases, with 15 bases separating them. From germline, CDR1 is SGHDN and CDR2 FVKESK. This CDR3 region has 15 residues. Here the CDR3 reads CASSQSQGSSYGYTF. In DNA form, the CDR3 reads TGTGCCAGCAGCCAGTCCCAGGGGTCGAGCTATGGCTACACCTTC.